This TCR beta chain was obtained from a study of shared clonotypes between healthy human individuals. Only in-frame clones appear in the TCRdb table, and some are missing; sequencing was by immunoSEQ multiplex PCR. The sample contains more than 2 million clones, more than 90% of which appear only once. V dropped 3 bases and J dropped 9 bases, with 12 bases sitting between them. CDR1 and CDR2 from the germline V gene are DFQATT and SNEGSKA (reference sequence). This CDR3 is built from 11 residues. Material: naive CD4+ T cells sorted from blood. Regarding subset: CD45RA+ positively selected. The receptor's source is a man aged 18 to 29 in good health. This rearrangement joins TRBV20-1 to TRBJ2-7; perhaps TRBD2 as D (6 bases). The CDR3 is CSARGGDWQYF. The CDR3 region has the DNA TGCAGTGCTAGGGGGGGAGATTGGCAGTACTTC.